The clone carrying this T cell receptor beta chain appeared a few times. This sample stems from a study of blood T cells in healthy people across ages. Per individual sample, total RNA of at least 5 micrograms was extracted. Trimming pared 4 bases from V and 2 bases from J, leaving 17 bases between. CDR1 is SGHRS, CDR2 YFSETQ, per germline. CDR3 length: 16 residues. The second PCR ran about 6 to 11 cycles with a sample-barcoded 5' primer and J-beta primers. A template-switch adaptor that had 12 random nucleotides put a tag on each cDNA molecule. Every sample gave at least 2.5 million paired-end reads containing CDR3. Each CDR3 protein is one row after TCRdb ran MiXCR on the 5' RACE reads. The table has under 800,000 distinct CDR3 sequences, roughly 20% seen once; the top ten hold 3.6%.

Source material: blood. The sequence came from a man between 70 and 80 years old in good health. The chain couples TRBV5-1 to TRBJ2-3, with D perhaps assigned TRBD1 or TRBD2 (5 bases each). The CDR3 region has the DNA TGCGCCAGCAGCCCAGGGACCCAGAAAACCACAGATACGCAGTATTTT. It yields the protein CASSPGTQKTTDTQYF.